The 14 T cell receptor beta chains in this list originate from one sample, sequenced in a study of blood T cell repertoires in COVID-19. Only in-frame clones appear in the TCRdb table, and some are missing; sequencing was by immunoSEQ multiplex PCR. The table shows 150,000 or so clones, with approximately 81% occurring only once. Sequenced input: PBMCs or T cells enriched from blood (not recorded which). The receptors stem from a middle-aged woman with acute COVID-19.

Of note for this clone: An end of the junction differs from the germline gene, which may be a read error. This chain uses TRBV7-2 with TRBJ2-7; 10 bases map to TRBD2. Germline V gene data show CDR1 as SGHTA and CDR2 as FQGNSA. The CDR3 is 14 amino acids. The CDR3 DNA is TGTGCCAGCAGCGCCACTTGGACTAGCGGAGCTTCACACTTC. Residues: CASSATWTSGASHF. The whole variable domain, remainder taken from reference TRBV7-2 and TRBJ2-7, is GAGVSQSPSNKVTEKGKDVELRCDPISGHTALYWYRQSLGQGLEFLIYFQGNSAPDKSGLPSDRFSAERTGGSVSTLTIQRTQQEDSAVYLCASSATWTSGASHFGPGTRLTVT.

CDR3 amino acids: CASSLRTSGLIEQYF. CDR3 coding DNA: TGCGCCAGCAGCTTACGGACTAGCGGATTAATAGAGCAGTACTTC. This sequence joins TRBV5-1 and TRBJ2-7; 10 bases are shared with TRBD2. The CDR3 totals 15 residues. Losses at the gene ends were 2 bases for V and 7 bases for J; bases not matched to a gene: 9. CDR1 is SGHRS and CDR2 is YFSETQ in the germline V gene.

A single count supports this clone. This chain uses TRBV3-1 (or the pseudogene TRBV3-2) with TRBJ2-3; 10 bases line up with TRBD2. The J segment lost 4 bases and the V segment lost 1 base, leaving 8 bases of the junction unmatched. Looked up from germline, CDR1 is LGHDT and CDR2 is YNNKEL (reference sequence). CDR3 length equals 17 residues. In DNA, the CDR3 is TGTGCCAGCAGCCAAGGGGGGCTAGCGGGAGACCCAGATACGCAGTATTTT. Its translation: CASSQGGLAGDPDTQYF.

The chain has TRBV5-6 and TRBJ1-6, with 8 bases aligning to TRBD1. CDR3 length equals 15 residues. Germline CDR1 is SGHDT and CDR2 is YYEEEE. The junction had 6 bases not matched to a gene; V was cut back by 4 bases and J by 6 bases. The CDR3 nucleotides read TGTGCCAGCAGCCGAGGACAGGGCGGTAATTCACCCCTCCACTTT. The encoded protein is CASSRGQGGNSPLHF.

V usage is TRBV4-1 and J usage is TRBJ2-3; 10 positions match TRBD2. CDR1 and CDR2 (germline): MGHRA, YSYEKL. The CDR3 contains 16 residues. The V gene end was trimmed by 1 base and the J gene end by 4 bases; junction bases not matched to a gene: 5. The CDR3 DNA follows: TGCGCCAGCAGCCAAGTCCAAGCGGGAGGGCCAGATACGCAGTATTTT. Translating it yields CASSQVQAGGPDTQYF.

The chain employs TRBV14 and TRBJ2-6; 9 bases are a match to TRBD2. The CDR3 covers 16 residues. Unmatched junction bases numbered 6, after V lost 0 bases and J lost 9 bases. CDR1 SGHDN and CDR2 FVKESK come from the germline V gene. The CDR3 loop is CASSQDPLAGYNVLTF. The CDR3 DNA reads as TGTGCCAGCAGCCAAGATCCCCTAGCGGGATACAACGTCCTGACTTTC. The full variable domain, with the rest looked up from reference TRBV14 and TRBJ2-6, is EAGVTQFPSHSVIEKGQTVTLRCDPISGHDNLYWYRRVMGKEIKFLLHFVKESKQDESGMPNNRFLAERTGGTYSTLKVQPAELEDSGVYFCASSQDPLAGYNVLTFGAGSRLTVL.

CDR3 residues: CASSESRTSGYEQYV. DNA for the CDR3: TGCGCCAGCAGTGAGTCGCGGACTAGCGGCTACGAGCAGTACGTC. V and J are TRBV10-1 and TRBJ2-7; TRBD2 agrees at 10 bases. V lost 0 bases and J lost 3; bases outside the gene matches: 2. The CDR3 extends over 15 amino acids. Germline V gene sequence: CDR1 WNHNN, CDR2 SYGVQD (reference sequence).

The J gene is TRBJ2-7, the V gene TRBV4-1, with 9 bases fitting TRBD2. Germline loops: CDR1 MGHRA, CDR2 YSYEKL. V dropped 3 bases and J dropped 0; count of bases not matched to a gene: 3. The CDR3 is 15 residues long. The CDR3 sequence: CASSQREGYSYEQYF. In DNA, the CDR3 is TGCGCCAGCAGCCAGCGGGAGGGTTACTCCTACGAGCAGTACTTC.

The CDR3 nucleotides are TGTGCCAGCAGGCGGGAGAGGGAGCACAATGAGCAGTTCTTC. Translating gives CASRREREHNEQFF. The V and J genes are TRBV2 and TRBJ2-1, with 7 bases matching TRBD2. Trimming removed 6 bases from V and 5 bases from J; junction bases left unmatched: 7. This CDR3 is 14 amino acids long. The germline CDR1 and CDR2 sequences are SNHLY and FYNNEI.

This chain connects TRBV25-1 to TRBJ2-5; D is possibly TRBD2 (6 bases). V was clipped by 2 bases and J by 2 bases, with 9 bases between them. Per the germline V gene, CDR1 is MGHDK and CDR2 is SYGVNS. There are 14 residues in the CDR3. Here the CDR3 DNA reads TGTGCCAGCAGTGAAGCGGGACTGCAAGAGACCCAGTACTTC. It yields the protein CASSEAGLQETQYF. Drawing the rest from reference TRBV25-1 and TRBJ2-5, the complete variable domain is EADIYQTPRYLVIGTGKKITLECSQTMGHDKMYWYQQDPGMELHLIHYSYGVNSTEKGDLSSESTVSRIRTEHFPLTLESARPSHTSQYLCASSEAGLQETQYFGPGTRLLVL.

This chain links TRBV29-1 with TRBJ1-4; D gene unclear. Between the trimmed V and J ends, which lost 7 bases and 7 bases, there was a span of 10 bases. Per germline, CDR1 SQVTM and CDR2 ANQGSEA. The CDR3 has 11 residues. CDR3 sequence (DNA): TGCAGCGCGGAAGGGAGTGAAAAACTGTTTTTT. Its translation: CSAEGSEKLFF.

This chain links TRBV7-9 with TRBJ1-2, with 7 bases fitting TRBD1. J lost 6 bases, V lost 11 bases, and 15 bases had no gene match. The CDR3 spans 14 residues. Looked up from germline, CDR1 is SEHNR and CDR2 is FQNEAQ (reference sequence). The CDR3: CAGCCDRDGDGYTF. CDR3 nucleotide sequence: TGTGCCGGCTGCTGCGACAGGGACGGGGATGGCTACACCTTC.

This clone was seen once. This chain uses TRBV11-2 with TRBJ1-1; a weak D match, TRBD1 (5 bases). Trimming removed 5 bases at V and 5 bases at J, with 12 bases between. The CDR3 covers 13 residues. Per the germline V gene, CDR1 is SGHAT and CDR2 is FQNNGV. The CDR3 sequence is CASSLGRGTEAFF. The CDR3 DNA follows: TGTGCCAGCAGCCTTGGGAGGGGTACTGAAGCTTTCTTT.

V gene TRBV10-3 combines with J gene TRBJ2-1, with unresolved D. V was pared by 0 bases and J by 2 bases, with 8 bases between. Looked up from germline, CDR1 is ENHRY and CDR2 is SYGVKD. The CDR3 has 15 amino acids. In DNA form, the CDR3 reads TGTGCCATCAGTGAGTCGACAACAACCTACAATGAGCAGTTCTTC. Encoded protein: CAISESTTTYNEQFF.